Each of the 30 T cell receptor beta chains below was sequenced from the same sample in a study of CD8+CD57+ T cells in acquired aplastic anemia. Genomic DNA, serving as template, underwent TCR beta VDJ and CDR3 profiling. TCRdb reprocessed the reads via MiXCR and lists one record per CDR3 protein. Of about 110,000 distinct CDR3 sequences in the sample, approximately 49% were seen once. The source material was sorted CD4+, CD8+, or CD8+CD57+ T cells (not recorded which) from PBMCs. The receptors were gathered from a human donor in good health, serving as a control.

DNA for the CDR3: TGTGCCATCAGTGAGCCCCAACCCTACGAGCAGTACTTC. This gives the protein CAISEPQPYEQYF. The chain has TRBV10-3 and TRBJ2-7; the D is unclear. The CDR3 is 13 residues long. The germline V gene encodes CDR1 ENHRY and CDR2 SYGVKD. V lost 2 bases and J 2 bases, leaving 7 bases between the germline ends.

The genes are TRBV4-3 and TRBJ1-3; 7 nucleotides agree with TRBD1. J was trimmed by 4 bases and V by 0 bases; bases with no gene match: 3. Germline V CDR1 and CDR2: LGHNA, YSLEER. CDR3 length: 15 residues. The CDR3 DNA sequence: TGCGCCAGCAGCCAAGACGGGACAGCCGGAAACACCATATATTTT. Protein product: CASSQDGTAGNTIYF.

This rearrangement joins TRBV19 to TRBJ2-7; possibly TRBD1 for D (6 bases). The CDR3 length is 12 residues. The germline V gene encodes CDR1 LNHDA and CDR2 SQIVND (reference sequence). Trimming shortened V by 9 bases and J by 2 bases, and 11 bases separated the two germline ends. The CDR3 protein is CASSTGTYEQYF. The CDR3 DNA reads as TGTGCCAGCTCAACAGGGACCTACGAGCAGTACTTC.

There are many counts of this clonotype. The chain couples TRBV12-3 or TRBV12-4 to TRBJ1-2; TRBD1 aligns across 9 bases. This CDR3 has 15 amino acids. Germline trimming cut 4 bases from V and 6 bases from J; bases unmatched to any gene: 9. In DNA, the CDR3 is TGTGCCAGCAGTTCGAAACAGGGGGCTAGTGATGGCTACACCTTC. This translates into CASSSKQGASDGYTF.

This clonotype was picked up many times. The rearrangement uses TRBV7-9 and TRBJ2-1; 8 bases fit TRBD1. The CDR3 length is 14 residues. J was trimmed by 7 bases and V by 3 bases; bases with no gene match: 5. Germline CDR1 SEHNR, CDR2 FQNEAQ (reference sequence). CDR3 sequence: CASSFLGQGNEQFF. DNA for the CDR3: TGTGCCAGCAGCTTCCTAGGACAGGGAAATGAGCAGTTCTTC.

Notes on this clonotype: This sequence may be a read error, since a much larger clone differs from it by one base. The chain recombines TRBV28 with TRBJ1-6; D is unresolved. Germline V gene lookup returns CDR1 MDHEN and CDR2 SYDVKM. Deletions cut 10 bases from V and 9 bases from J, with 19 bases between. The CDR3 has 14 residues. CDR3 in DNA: TGTGCCAACAGCAGGACGGGAGGATTTTCACCCCTCCACTTT. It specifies CANSRTGGFSPLHF.

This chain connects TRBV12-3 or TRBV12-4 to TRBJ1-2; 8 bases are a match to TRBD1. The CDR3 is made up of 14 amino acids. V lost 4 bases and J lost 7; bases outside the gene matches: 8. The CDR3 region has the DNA TGTGCCAGCAGTTACAGCGGACAGGGAGTTGGCTACACCTTC. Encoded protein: CASSYSGQGVGYTF.

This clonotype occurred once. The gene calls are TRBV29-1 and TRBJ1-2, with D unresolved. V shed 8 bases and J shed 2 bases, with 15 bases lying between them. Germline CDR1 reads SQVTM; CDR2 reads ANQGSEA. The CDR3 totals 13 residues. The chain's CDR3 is CSLAGNSNYGYTF. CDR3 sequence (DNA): TGCAGCTTGGCGGGGAATTCGAACTATGGCTACACCTTC.

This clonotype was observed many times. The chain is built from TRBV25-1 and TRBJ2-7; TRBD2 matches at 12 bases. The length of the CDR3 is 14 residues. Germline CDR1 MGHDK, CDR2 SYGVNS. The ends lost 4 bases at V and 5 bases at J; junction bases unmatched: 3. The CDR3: CASSGTSGVHEQYF. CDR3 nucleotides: TGTGCCAGCAGTGGGACTAGCGGGGTGCACGAGCAGTACTTC.

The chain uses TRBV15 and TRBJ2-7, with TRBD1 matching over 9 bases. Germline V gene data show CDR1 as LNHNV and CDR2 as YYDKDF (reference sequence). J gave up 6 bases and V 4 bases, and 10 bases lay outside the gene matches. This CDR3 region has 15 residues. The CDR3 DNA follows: TGTGCCACCAGCATCGACGGGACAGGGTTCCGCGAGCAGTACTTC. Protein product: CATSIDGTGFREQYF. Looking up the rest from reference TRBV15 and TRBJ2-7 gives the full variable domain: DAMVIQNPRYQVTQFGKPVTLSCSQTLNHNVMYWYQQKSSQAPKLLFHYYDKDFNNEADTPDNFQSRRPNTSFCFLDIRSPGLGDTAMYLCATSIDGTGFREQYFGPGTRLTVT.

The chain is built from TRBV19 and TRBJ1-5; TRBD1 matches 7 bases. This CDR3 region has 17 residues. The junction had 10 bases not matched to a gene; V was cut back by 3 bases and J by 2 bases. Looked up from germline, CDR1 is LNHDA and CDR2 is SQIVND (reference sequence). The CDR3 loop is CASSIVTGEGGNQPQHF. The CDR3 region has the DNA TGTGCCAGTAGTATCGTTACAGGGGAGGGTGGCAATCAGCCCCAGCATTTT. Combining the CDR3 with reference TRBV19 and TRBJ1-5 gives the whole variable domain DGGITQSPKYLFRKEGQNVTLSCEQNLNHDAMYWYRQDPGQGLRLIYYSQIVNDFQKGDIAEGYSVSREKKESFPLTVTSAQKNPTAFYLCASSIVTGEGGNQPQHFGDGTRLSIL.

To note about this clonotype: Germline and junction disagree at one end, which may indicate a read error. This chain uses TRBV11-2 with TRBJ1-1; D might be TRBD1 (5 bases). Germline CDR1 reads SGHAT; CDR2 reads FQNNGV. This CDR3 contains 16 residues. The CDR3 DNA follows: TGTGCCAGCAGTCACAACCCTGACGGGGCGGGGACTGAAGCTTCCTTT. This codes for CASSHNPDGAGTEASF.

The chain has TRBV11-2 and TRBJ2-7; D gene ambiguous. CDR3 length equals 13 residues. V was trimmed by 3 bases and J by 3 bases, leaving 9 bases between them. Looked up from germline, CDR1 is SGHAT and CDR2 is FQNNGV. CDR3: CASSLAQNYEQYF. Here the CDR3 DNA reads TGTGCCAGCAGCTTGGCGCAAAACTACGAGCAGTACTTC.

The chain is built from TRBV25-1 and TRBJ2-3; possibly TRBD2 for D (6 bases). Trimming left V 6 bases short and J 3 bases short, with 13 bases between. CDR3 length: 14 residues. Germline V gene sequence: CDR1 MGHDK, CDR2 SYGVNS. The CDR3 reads CASSLGLATDTQYF. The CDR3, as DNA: TGTGCCAGCAGCTTAGGGCTAGCGACAGATACGCAGTATTTT.

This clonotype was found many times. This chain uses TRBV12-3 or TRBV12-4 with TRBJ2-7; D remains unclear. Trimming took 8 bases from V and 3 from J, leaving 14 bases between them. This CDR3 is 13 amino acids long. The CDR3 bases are TGTGCCAGCTCGGATAGCCTAAACTACGAGCAGTACTTC. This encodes CASSDSLNYEQYF.

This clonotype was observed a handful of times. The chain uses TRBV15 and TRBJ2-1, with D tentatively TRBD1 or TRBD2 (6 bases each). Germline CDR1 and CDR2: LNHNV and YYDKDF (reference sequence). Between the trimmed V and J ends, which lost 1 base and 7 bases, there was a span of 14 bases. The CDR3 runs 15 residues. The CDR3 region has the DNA TGTGCCACCAGCAGAGGAGGGGGAGGTGTGAATGAGCAGTTCTTC. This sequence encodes CATSRGGGGVNEQFF.

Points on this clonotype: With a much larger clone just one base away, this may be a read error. The CDR3 nucleotides are TGTGCCACCAGGGGACAGAGCTATGGCTACACCTTC. This gives the protein CATRGQSYGYTF. The chain recombines TRBV24-1 with TRBJ1-2; 7 bases map to TRBD1. The CDR3 spans 12 residues. Per the germline V gene, CDR1 is KGHDR and CDR2 is SFDVKD. The junction had 2 bases not matched to a gene; V was cut back by 7 bases and J by 4 bases.

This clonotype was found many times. CDR3 nucleotide sequence: TGCAGTGCTCCCATTAGGGCCCGTTATGAAGATACGCAGTATTTT. Its protein is CSAPIRARYEDTQYF. The genes are TRBV20-1 and TRBJ2-3, with D unclear. The length of the CDR3 is 15 residues. Between the trimmed V and J ends, which lost 5 bases and 5 bases, there was a span of 20 bases. Germline-derived CDR1 and CDR2 are DFQATT and SNEGSKA (reference sequence).

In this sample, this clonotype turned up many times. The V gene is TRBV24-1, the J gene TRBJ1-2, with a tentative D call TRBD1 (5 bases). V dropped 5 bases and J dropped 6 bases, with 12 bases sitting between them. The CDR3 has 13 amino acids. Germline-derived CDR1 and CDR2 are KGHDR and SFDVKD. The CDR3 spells CATSGGQVNGYTF. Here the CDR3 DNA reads TGTGCCACCAGTGGGGGCCAGGTCAATGGCTACACCTTC.

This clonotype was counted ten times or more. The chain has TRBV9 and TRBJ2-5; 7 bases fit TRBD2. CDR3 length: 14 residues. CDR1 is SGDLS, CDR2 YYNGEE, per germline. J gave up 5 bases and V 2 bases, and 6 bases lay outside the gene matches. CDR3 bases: TGTGCCAGCAGCGTTGAAGCGGGGACGGAGACCCAGTACTTC. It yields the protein CASSVEAGTETQYF. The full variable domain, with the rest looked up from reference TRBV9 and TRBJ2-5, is DSGVTQTPKHLITATGQRVTLRCSPRSGDLSVYWYQQSLDQGLQFLIQYYNGEERAKGNILERFSAQQFPDLHSELNLSSLELGDSALYFCASSVEAGTETQYFGPGTRLLVL.

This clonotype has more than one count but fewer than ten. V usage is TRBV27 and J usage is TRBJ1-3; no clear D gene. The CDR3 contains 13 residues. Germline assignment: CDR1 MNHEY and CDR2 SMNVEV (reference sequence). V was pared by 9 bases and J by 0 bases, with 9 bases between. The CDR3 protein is CASIPSSGNTIYF. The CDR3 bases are TGTGCCAGTATCCCTAGCTCTGGAAACACCATATATTTT.

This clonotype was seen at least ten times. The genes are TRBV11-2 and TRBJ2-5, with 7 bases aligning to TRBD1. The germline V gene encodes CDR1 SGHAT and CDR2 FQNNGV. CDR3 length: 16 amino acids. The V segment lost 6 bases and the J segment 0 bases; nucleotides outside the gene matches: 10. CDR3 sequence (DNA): TGTGCCAGCAGGAGGAAGGGACAGTCGGACCAAGAGACCCAGTACTTC. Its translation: CASRRKGQSDQETQYF.

CDR3 coding DNA: TGTGCCAGCAGTGGGGGGGGCAGGGGGACCCTCCGCGAGCAGTACTTC. It translates to CASSGGGRGTLREQYF. This chain connects TRBV25-1 to TRBJ2-7, with D perhaps TRBD1 or TRBD2 (7 bases each). The germline gives CDR1 MGHDK, CDR2 SYGVNS. Between the trimmed V and J ends, which lost 4 bases and 6 bases, there was a span of 22 bases. CDR3 length equals 16 residues.

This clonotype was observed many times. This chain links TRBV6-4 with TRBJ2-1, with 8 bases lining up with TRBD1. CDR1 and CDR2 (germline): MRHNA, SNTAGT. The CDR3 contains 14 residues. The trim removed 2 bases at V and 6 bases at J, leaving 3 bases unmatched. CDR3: CASSDGTGSNEQFF. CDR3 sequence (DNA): TGTGCCAGCAGTGACGGGACAGGTAGCAATGAGCAGTTCTTC.

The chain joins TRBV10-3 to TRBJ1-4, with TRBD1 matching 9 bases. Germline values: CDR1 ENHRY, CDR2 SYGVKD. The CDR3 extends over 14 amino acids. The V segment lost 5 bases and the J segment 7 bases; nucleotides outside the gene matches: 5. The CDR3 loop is CAISPGQGAEKLFF. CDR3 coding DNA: TGTGCCATCAGTCCGGGACAGGGAGCTGAAAAACTGTTTTTT.

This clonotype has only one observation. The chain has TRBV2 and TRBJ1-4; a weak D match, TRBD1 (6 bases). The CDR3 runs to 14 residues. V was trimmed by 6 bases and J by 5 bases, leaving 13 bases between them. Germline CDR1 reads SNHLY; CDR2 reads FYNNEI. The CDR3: CASSAGDVNEKLFF. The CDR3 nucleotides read TGTGCCAGCAGCGCAGGGGACGTCAATGAAAAACTGTTTTTT. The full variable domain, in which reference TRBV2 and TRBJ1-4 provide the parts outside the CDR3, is EPEVTQTPSHQVTQMGQEVILRCVPISNHLYFYWYRQILGQKVEFLVSFYNNEISEKSEIFDDQFSVERPDGSNFTLKIRSTKLEDSAMYFCASSAGDVNEKLFFGSGTQLSVL.

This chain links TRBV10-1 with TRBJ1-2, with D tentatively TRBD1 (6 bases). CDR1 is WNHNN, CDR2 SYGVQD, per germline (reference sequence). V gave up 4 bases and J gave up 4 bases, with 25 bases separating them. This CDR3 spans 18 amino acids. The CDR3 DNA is TGCGCCAGCAGTGGAGTAAGCCAAGGCCTCGGGGGGGCCTATGGCTACACCTTC. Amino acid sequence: CASSGVSQGLGGAYGYTF.

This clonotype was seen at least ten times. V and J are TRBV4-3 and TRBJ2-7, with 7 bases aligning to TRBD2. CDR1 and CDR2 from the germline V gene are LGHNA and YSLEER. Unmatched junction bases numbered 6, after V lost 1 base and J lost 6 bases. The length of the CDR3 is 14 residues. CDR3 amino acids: CASSQGEGEGEQYF. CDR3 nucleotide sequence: TGCGCCAGCAGCCAAGGGGAAGGGGAGGGCGAGCAGTACTTC.

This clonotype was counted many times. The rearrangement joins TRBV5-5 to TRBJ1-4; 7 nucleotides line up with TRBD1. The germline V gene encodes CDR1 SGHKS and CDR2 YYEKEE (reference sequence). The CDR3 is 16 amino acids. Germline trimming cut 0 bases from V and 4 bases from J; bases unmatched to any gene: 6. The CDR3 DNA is TGTGCCAGCAGCTTGGCAGTGGACAGGATTAATGAAAAACTGTTTTTT. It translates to CASSLAVDRINEKLFF.

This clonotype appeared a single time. Written as DNA, the CDR3 is TGTGCCAGCACTACCGACAGGGGGCAAGAGACCCAGTACTTC. Its translation is CASTTDRGQETQYF. The rearrangement joins TRBV27 to TRBJ2-5; 9 bases map to TRBD1. The trim removed 7 bases at V and 2 bases at J, leaving 5 bases unmatched. Germline lookup yields CDR1 MNHEY and CDR2 SMNVEV (reference sequence). This CDR3 has 14 residues.